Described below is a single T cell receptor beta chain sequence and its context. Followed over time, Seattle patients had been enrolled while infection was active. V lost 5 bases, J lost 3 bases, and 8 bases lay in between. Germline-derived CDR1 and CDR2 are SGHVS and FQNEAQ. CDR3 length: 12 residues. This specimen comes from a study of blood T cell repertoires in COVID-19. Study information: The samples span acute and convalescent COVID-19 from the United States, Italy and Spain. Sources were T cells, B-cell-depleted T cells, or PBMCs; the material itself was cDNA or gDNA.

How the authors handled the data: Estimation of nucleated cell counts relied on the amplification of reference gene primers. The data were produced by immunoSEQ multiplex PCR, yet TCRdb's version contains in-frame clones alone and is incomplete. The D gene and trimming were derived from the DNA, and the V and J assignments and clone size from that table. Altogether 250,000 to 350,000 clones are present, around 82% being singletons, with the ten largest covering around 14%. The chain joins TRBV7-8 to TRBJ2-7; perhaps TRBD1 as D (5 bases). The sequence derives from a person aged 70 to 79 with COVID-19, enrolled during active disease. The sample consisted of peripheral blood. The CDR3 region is CASSGQGYEQYF. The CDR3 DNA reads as TGTGCCAGCAGCGGTCAGGGCTACGAGCAGTACTTC.